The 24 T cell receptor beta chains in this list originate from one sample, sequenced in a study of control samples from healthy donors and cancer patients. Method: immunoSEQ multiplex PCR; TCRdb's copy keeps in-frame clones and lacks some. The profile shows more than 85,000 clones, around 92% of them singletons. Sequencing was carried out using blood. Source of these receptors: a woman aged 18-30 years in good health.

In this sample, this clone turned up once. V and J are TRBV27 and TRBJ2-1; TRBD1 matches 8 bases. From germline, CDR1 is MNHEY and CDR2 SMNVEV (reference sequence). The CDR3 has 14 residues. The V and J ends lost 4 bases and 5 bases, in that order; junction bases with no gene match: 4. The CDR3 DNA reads TGTGCCAGCAGTTGGGGACAGGTTAACAATGAGCAGTTCTTC. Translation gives CASSWGQVNNEQFF.

This CDR3 reads CASSFGGLGDTQYF. CDR3 DNA sequence: TGTGCCAGCAGCTTCGGGGGACTTGGGGATACGCAGTATTTT. The chain joins TRBV27 to TRBJ2-3; maybe TRBD2 (6 bases). This CDR3 spans 14 amino acids. Germline CDR1 reads MNHEY; CDR2 reads SMNVEV (reference sequence). Trimming pared 6 bases from V and 6 bases from J, leaving 16 bases between.

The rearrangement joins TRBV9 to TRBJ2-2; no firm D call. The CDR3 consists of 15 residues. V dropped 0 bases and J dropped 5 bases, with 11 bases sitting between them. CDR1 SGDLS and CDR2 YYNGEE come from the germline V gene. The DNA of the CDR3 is TGTGCCAGCAGCGTAGTTAGTAGAATAACCGGGGAGCTGTTTTTT. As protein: CASSVVSRITGELFF.

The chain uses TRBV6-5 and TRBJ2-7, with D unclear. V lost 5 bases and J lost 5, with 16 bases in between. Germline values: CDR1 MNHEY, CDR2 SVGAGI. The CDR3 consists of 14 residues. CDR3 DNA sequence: TGTGCCAGCAGTCCCGATACCCCCTGGGACGAGCAGTACTTC. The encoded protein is CASSPDTPWDEQYF.

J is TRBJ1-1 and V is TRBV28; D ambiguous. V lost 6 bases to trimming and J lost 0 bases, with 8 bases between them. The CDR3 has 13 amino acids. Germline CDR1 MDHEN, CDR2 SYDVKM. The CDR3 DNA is TGTGCCAGCAGGTTGCTACTGAACACTGAAGCTTTCTTT. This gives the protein CASRLLLNTEAFF. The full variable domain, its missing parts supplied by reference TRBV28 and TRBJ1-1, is DVKVTQSSRYLVKRTGEKVFLECVQDMDHENMFWYRQDPGLGLRLIYFSYDVKMKEKGDIPEGYSVSREKKERFSLILESASTNQTSMYLCASRLLLNTEAFFGQGTRLTVV.

The CDR3 region has the DNA TGCGCCAGCAGTCCTAATCCCAGACGGAAATGTGGCAATGAGCAGTTCTTC. Translation gives CASSPNPRRKCGNEQFF. This chain links TRBV23-1 with TRBJ2-1, with D unresolved. TRBV23-1 is known as an ORF, though its function is uncertain. This CDR3 is built from 17 residues. V was trimmed by 4 bases and J by 6 bases, leaving 22 bases between them.

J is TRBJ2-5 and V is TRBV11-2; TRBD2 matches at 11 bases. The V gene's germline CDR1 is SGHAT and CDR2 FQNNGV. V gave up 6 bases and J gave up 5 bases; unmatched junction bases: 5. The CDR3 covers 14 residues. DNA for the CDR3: TGTGCCAGCAGGCCTAGCGGGGGGTTGGAGACCCAGTACTTC. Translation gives CASRPSGGLETQYF.

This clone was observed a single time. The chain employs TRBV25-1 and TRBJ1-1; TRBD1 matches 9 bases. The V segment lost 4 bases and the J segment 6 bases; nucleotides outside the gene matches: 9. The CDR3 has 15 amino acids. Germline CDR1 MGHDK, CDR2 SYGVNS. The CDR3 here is CASSVSGTGKAEAFF. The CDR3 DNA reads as TGTGCCAGCAGTGTGTCCGGGACAGGGAAGGCTGAAGCTTTCTTT.

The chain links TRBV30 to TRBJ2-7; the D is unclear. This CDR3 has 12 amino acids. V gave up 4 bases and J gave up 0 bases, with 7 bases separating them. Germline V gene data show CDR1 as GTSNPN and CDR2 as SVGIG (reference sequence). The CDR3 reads CAWTASSYEQYF. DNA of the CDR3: TGTGCCTGGACGGCGAGCTCCTACGAGCAGTACTTC.

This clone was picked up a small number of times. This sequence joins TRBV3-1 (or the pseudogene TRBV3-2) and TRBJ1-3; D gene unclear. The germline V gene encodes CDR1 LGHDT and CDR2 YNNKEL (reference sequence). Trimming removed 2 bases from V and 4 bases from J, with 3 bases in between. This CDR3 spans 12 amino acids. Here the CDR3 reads CASSQTGNTIYF. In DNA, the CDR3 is TGTGCCAGCAGCCAAACGGGAAACACCATATATTTT.

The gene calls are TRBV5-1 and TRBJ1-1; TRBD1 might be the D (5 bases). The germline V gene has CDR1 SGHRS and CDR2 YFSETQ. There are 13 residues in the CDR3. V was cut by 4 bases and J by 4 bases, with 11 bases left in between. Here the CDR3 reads CASSRGLPTEAFF. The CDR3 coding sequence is TGCGCCAGCAGCAGGGGCCTGCCCACTGAAGCTTTCTTT.

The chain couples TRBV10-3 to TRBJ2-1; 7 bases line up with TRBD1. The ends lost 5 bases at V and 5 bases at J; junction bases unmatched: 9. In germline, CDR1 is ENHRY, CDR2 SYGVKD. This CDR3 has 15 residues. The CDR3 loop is CAISSATGKHNEQFF. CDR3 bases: TGTGCCATCAGTTCGGCGACAGGGAAACACAATGAGCAGTTCTTC.

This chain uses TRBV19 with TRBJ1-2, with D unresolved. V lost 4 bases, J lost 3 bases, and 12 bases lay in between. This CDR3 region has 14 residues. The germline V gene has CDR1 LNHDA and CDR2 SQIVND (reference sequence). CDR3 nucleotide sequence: TGTGCCAGTAGTAGTGGCGCCGCCGACTATGGCTACACCTTC. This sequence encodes CASSSGAADYGYTF.

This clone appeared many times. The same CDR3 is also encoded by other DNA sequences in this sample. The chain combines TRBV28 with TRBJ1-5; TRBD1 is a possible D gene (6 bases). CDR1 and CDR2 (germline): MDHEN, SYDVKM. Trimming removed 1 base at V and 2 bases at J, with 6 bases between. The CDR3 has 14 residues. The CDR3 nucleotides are TGTGCCAGCAGTTTATACAGGGGCAATCAGCCCCAGCATTTT. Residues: CASSLYRGNQPQHF.

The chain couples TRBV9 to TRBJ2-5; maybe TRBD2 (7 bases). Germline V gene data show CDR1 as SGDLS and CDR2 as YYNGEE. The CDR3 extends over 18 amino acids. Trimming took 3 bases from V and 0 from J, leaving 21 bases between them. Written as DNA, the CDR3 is TGTGCCAGCAGCGCCCGCTTAAGGGGGGGCGTTAACCAAGAGACCCAGTACTTC. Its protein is CASSARLRGGVNQETQYF. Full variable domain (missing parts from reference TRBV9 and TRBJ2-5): DSGVTQTPKHLITATGQRVTLRCSPRSGDLSVYWYQQSLDQGLQFLIQYYNGEERAKGNILERFSAQQFPDLHSELNLSSLELGDSALYFCASSARLRGGVNQETQYFGPGTRLLVL.

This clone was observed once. CDR3 loop: CASSQEGFGTGEQPQHF. DNA for the CDR3: TGCGCCAGCAGCCAAGAAGGATTCGGGACAGGAGAACAGCCCCAGCATTTT. The chain is built from TRBV4-1 and TRBJ1-5, with 8 positions matching TRBD1. The CDR3 contains 17 residues. J gave up 7 bases and V 0 bases, and 11 bases lay outside the gene matches. The germline gives CDR1 MGHRA, CDR2 YSYEKL.

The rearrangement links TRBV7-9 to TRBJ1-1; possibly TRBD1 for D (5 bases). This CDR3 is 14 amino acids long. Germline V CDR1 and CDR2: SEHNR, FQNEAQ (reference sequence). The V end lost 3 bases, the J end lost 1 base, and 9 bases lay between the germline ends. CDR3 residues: CASSFLGGNTEAFF. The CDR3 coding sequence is TGTGCCAGCAGCTTCCTCGGGGGGAACACTGAAGCTTTCTTT.

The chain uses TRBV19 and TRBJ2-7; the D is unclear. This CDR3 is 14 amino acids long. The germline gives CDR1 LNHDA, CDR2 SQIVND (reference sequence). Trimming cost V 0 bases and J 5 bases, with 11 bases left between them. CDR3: CASSIEARIDEQYF. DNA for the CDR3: TGTGCCAGTAGTATAGAAGCCAGGATAGACGAGCAGTACTTC. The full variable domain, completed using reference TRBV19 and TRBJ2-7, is DGGITQSPKYLFRKEGQNVTLSCEQNLNHDAMYWYRQDPGQGLRLIYYSQIVNDFQKGDIAEGYSVSREKKESFPLTVTSAQKNPTAFYLCASSIEARIDEQYFGPGTRLTVT.

For the CDR3, the DNA is TGTGCCAGCAGCCATCCCGGGACAGGGGTAATTGGCTACACCTTC. Translating gives CASSHPGTGVIGYTF. This chain links TRBV14 with TRBJ1-2; the match to TRBD1 covers 10 bases. The CDR3 length is 15 residues. Per the germline V gene, CDR1 is SGHDN and CDR2 is FVKESK. V dropped 3 bases and J dropped 7; count of bases not matched to a gene: 8.

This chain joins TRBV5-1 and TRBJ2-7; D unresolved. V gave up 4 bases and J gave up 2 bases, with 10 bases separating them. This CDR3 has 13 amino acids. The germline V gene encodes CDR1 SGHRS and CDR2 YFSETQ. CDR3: CASSKVQPYEQYF. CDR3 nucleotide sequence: TGCGCCAGCAGCAAGGTCCAGCCCTACGAGCAGTACTTC.

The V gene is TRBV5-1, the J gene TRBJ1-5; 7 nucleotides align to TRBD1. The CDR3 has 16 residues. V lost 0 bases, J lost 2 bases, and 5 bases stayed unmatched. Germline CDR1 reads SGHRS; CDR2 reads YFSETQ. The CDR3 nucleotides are TGCGCCAGCAGCTTGGGGATAGGGGGCGGCAATCAGCCCCAGCATTTT. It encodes CASSLGIGGGNQPQHF. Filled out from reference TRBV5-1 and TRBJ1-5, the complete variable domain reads KAGVTQTPRYLIKTRGQQVTLSCSPISGHRSVSWYQQTPGQGLQFLFEYFSETQRNKGNFPGRFSGRQFSNSRSEMNVSTLELGDSALYLCASSLGIGGGNQPQHFGDGTRLSIL.

The CDR3 DNA sequence: TGTGCCACCAGCAGAGATGGCAGCCAAGAGACCCAGTACTTC. This translates into CATSRDGSQETQYF. The rearrangement uses TRBV15 and TRBJ2-5, with no clear D. V lost 0 bases and J 1 base, leaving 6 bases between the germline ends. Germline V gene sequence: CDR1 LNHNV, CDR2 YYDKDF (reference sequence). The CDR3 has 14 residues.

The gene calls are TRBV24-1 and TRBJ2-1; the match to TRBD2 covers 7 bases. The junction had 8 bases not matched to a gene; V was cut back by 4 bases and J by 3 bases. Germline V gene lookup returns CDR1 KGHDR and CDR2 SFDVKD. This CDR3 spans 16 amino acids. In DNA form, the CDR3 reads TGTGCCACCAGTGACCGAAAGGGCGGGAGCTACAATGAGCAGTTCTTC. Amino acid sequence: CATSDRKGGSYNEQFF.

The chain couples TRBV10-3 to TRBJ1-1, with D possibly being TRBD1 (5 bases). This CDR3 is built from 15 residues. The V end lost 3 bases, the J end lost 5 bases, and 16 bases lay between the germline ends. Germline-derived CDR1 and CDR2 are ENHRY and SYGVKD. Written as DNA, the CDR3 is TGTGCCATCAGTGATGGGGGACTGGGGATAACTGAAGCTTTCTTT. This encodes CAISDGGLGITEAFF.